Each of the 16 T cell receptor beta chains below was sequenced from the same sample in a study of blood T cell repertoires in COVID-19. TCRdb keeps only in-frame clones here, not all; method: immunoSEQ multiplex PCR. The table has 200,000 or so clones, 70% to 85% seen once. The sequenced sample consisted of peripheral blood. The receptors come from a human donor with acute or convalescent COVID-19. The donor label of this sample is uncertain.

J is TRBJ2-2 and V is TRBV5-6; TRBD1 might be the D (6 bases). The CDR3 sequence is 16 residues long. Per the germline V gene, CDR1 is SGHDT and CDR2 is YYEEEE. Trimming pared 2 bases from V and 0 bases from J, leaving 11 bases between. CDR3 coding DNA: TGTGCCAGCAGCTTAGGGGGACACCCGAACACCGGGGAGCTGTTTTTT. Its translation: CASSLGGHPNTGELFF.

This clone was detected only once. The gene calls are TRBV28 and TRBJ2-7; 13 bases line up with TRBD2. With 2 bases clipped from V and 4 bases from J, the junction kept 2 bases outside the gene matches. This CDR3 has 15 amino acids. CDR1 and CDR2 from the germline V gene are MDHEN and SYDVKM. The CDR3 DNA reads TGTGCCAGCAGTTTAAGGACTAGCGGGAGTTACGAGCAGTACTTC. Protein: CASSLRTSGSYEQYF. The whole variable domain, filled in from reference TRBV28 and TRBJ2-7, reads DVKVTQSSRYLVKRTGEKVFLECVQDMDHENMFWYRQDPGLGLRLIYFSYDVKMKEKGDIPEGYSVSREKKERFSLILESASTNQTSMYLCASSLRTSGSYEQYFGPGTRLTVT.

The chain uses TRBV6-6 and TRBJ2-2; D gene ambiguous. The germline V and J ends were trimmed by 5 bases and 4 bases, with 11 bases remaining between them. The CDR3 runs to 14 residues. Germline V gives CDR1 MNHNY, CDR2 SVGAGI (reference sequence). The CDR3 here is CASSHGEPTGELFF. CDR3 sequence (DNA): TGTGCCAGCAGTCACGGAGAACCCACCGGGGAGCTGTTTTTT.

This chain links TRBV7-9 with TRBJ2-5, with TRBD2 identical over 9 bases. This CDR3 has 15 amino acids. Germline loops: CDR1 SEHNR, CDR2 FQNEAQ (reference sequence). J was trimmed by 1 base and V by 8 bases; bases with no gene match: 8. CDR3 DNA sequence: TGTGCCAGCTCAGCCCTAGCGGGAACCCAAGAGACCCAGTACTTC. Protein: CASSALAGTQETQYF.

The CDR3 bases are TGTGCCAGCAGCGTAGGAGGCAGACTGAACACTGAAGCTTTCTTT. This codes for CASSVGGRLNTEAFF. J is TRBJ1-1 and V is TRBV9; no reliable D call. V was pared by 0 bases and J by 0 bases, with 9 bases between. This CDR3 has 15 residues. CDR1 and CDR2 (germline): SGDLS, YYNGEE.

This clone has a handful of counts. The rearrangement joins TRBV9 to TRBJ2-7, with 16 bases identical to TRBD2. With 4 bases clipped from V and 7 bases from J, the junction kept 8 bases outside the gene matches. CDR3 length: 16 amino acids. The germline V gene encodes CDR1 SGDLS and CDR2 YYNGEE. In nucleotides, the CDR3 is TGTGCCAGCAGCCCCCTGGGGACTAGCGGGAGGGAAGAGCAGTACTTC. Its translation: CASSPLGTSGREEQYF.

V and J are TRBV7-8 and TRBJ2-1; 11 bases map to TRBD2. This CDR3 comprises 19 residues. Looked up from germline, CDR1 is SGHVS and CDR2 is FQNEAQ. V shed 1 base and J 1 base; nucleotides not matched to a gene: 9. The CDR3 reads CASSLDGTSGLLSYNEQFF. CDR3 in DNA: TGTGCCAGCAGCTTAGATGGGACTAGCGGCCTTCTTTCCTACAATGAGCAGTTCTTC.

V usage is TRBV6-5 and J usage is TRBJ1-6; no firm D call. Trimming pared 5 bases from V and 4 bases from J, leaving 9 bases between. This CDR3 contains 14 residues. Germline V gives CDR1 MNHEY, CDR2 SVGAGI. The DNA for the CDR3 is TGTGCCAGCAGTATTGGCAGTTATAATTCACCCCTCCACTTT. As protein: CASSIGSYNSPLHF.

This clone came up once. The chain recombines TRBV18 with TRBJ1-5; TRBD1 matches at 7 bases. V was clipped by 5 bases and J by 7 bases; unmatched bases: 8. CDR1 is KGHSH, CDR2 LQKENI, per germline. The CDR3 loop spans 14 amino acids. This CDR3 is CASSEQQGLQPQHF. The CDR3 nucleotides are TGTGCCAGCTCAGAACAACAGGGGTTACAGCCCCAGCATTTT.

V usage is TRBV5-1 and J usage is TRBJ1-6, with TRBD1 identical over 8 bases. V lost 1 base, J lost 7 bases, and 4 bases stayed unmatched. In germline, CDR1 is SGHRS, CDR2 YFSETQ. CDR3 length: 15 amino acids. CDR3 loop: CASSLTGQENSPLHF. The CDR3 coding sequence is TGCGCCAGCAGCTTGACGGGACAGGAGAATTCACCCCTCCACTTT.

This chain connects TRBV10-3 to TRBJ2-2; TRBD2 is a possible D gene (6 bases). This CDR3 is 17 amino acids long. The germline gives CDR1 ENHRY, CDR2 SYGVKD. Trimming took off 6 bases at V and 2 bases at J, with 19 bases between the two ends. The CDR3 loop reads CAISAGSSRGNTGELFF. The CDR3 DNA reads TGTGCCATCAGCGCCGGGAGTTCGAGGGGCAACACCGGGGAGCTGTTTTTT.

The V gene is TRBV6-6, the J gene TRBJ2-7; 8 bases fit TRBD2. J was trimmed by 2 bases and V by 0 bases; bases with no gene match: 6. CDR3 size: 16 residues. Per the germline V gene, CDR1 is MNHNY and CDR2 is SVGAGI (reference sequence). CDR3 DNA: TGTGCCAGCAGTTACTCGGGCACTAGCGGTGCCTACGAGCAGTACTTC. Its protein product is CASSYSGTSGAYEQYF.

There are a few counts of this clone. The CDR3 here is CASSPRDREETQYF. The CDR3, as DNA: TGTGCCAGCAGCCCAAGGGACAGGGAGGAGACCCAGTACTTC. The chain links TRBV5-4 to TRBJ2-5, with 9 positions matching TRBD1. The CDR3 consists of 14 residues. Trimming cost V 4 bases and J 5 bases; bases outside gene matches: 6. CDR1 is SGHNT, CDR2 YYREEE, per germline (reference sequence).

The chain carries TRBV6-2 or TRBV6-3 and TRBJ1-1; TRBD1 matches 7 bases. The CDR3 runs to 19 residues. V lost 4 bases, J lost 4 bases, and 21 bases stayed unmatched. The germline V gene has CDR1 MNHEY and CDR2 SVGEGT. CDR3 in amino acids: CASSFNPTRDSPGVTEAFF. The CDR3, as DNA: TGTGCCAGCAGTTTCAACCCTACCCGGGACAGCCCCGGGGTCACTGAAGCTTTCTTT.

The chain's CDR3 is CASSVGTLEEKLFF. CDR3 bases: TGCGCCAGCAGCGTAGGGACATTAGAGGAAAAACTGTTTTTT. This sequence joins TRBV5-1 and TRBJ1-4; a possible D gene is TRBD1 (6 bases). V lost 4 bases and J 8 bases, leaving 15 bases between the germline ends. CDR3 length: 14 amino acids. Germline V CDR1 and CDR2: SGHRS, YFSETQ.

The chain carries TRBV27 and TRBJ2-1; TRBD2 agrees at 9 bases. The ends lost 1 base at V and 5 bases at J; junction bases unmatched: 6. The CDR3 contains 16 residues. CDR1 is MNHEY, CDR2 SMNVEV, per germline (reference sequence). CDR3 region: CASSLFGLAGNNEQFF. DNA for the CDR3: TGTGCCAGCAGTTTATTTGGGCTAGCGGGGAACAATGAGCAGTTCTTC.